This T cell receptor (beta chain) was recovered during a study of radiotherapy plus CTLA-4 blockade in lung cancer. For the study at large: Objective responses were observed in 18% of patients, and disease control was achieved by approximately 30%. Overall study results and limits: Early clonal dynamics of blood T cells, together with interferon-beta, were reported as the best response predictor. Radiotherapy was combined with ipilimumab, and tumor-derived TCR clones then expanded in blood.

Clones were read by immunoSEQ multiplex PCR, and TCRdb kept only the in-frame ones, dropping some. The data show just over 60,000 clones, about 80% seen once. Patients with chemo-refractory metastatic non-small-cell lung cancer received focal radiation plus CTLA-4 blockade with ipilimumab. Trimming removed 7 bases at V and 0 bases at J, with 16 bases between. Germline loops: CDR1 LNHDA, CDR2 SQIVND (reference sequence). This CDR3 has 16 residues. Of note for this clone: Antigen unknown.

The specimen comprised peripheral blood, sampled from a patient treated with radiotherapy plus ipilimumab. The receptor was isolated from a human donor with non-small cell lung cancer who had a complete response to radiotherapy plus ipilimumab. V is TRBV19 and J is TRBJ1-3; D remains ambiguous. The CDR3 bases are TGTGCCAGTAACCTCCAGACGGGTAGCTCTGGAAACACCATATATTTT. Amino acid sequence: CASNLQTGSSGNTIYF.